A single sample is the source of the 26 T cell receptor beta chains below, sequenced in a study of human versus mouse CDR3 diversity and MHC coevolution. Assay: immunoSEQ multiplex PCR; the TCRdb copy retains only in-frame clones and omits some. The profile shows about 81,000 clones, around 93% of them singletons. The sequenced sample was naive CD4+ T cells from blood. The subset was: CD45RO-negative CD62L-positive naive CD4 T cells. The receptor set was obtained from a person aged 30 to 69 in good health.

The rearrangement uses TRBV7-3 and TRBJ2-1, with 12 bases lining up with TRBD2. Germline lookup yields CDR1 SGHTA and CDR2 FQGTGA. V was pared by 5 bases and J by 0 bases, with 14 bases of the junction left unmatched. CDR3 length equals 20 residues. The CDR3 DNA is TGTGCCAGCAGCCCGACGGGACTAGCGGGTGACCGCCTCTCCTACAATGAGCAGTTCTTC. It is translated as CASSPTGLAGDRLSYNEQFF.

The count of this clone is one. The CDR3 region has the DNA TGTGCCTGGGGCCCGAGGCTAGCGGGGGGCTATGGCTACACCTTC. This gives the protein CAWGPRLAGGYGYTF. This rearrangement joins TRBV30 to TRBJ1-2; weak D call: TRBD1 (5 bases). Deletions cut 5 bases from V and 4 bases from J, with 20 bases between. The germline gives CDR1 GTSNPN, CDR2 SVGIG (reference sequence). This CDR3 region has 15 residues.

Turning to this clone: The limits of the CDR3 on the DNA are not certain, so only TCRdb's listed CDR3 is given. This sequence joins TRBV12-2 and TRBJ1-1; the table calls TRBD1, which could not be checked here. TRBV12-2 is a recognized pseudogene. The CDR3 is 18 residues long, ends included. CDR3 protein: CASRLGTDVGQGSAEAFF.

The chain employs TRBV19 and TRBJ2-5; D may be TRBD2 (6 bases). There are 14 residues in the CDR3. Germline values: CDR1 LNHDA, CDR2 SQIVND (reference sequence). V was trimmed by 6 bases and J by 3 bases, leaving 14 bases between them. The CDR3 region has the DNA TGTGCCAGTAGGCCGGGACTGTCAGAAGAGACCCAGTACTTC. Amino acids: CASRPGLSEETQYF.

The chain recombines TRBV7-8 with TRBJ1-1; 8 positions agree with TRBD1. The trim removed 2 bases at V and 1 base at J, leaving 3 bases unmatched. Germline assignment: CDR1 SGHVS and CDR2 FQNEAQ. This CDR3 comprises 15 residues. This CDR3 is CASSLRDRKNTEAFF. The CDR3 nucleotides are TGTGCCAGCAGCTTACGGGACAGGAAGAACACTGAAGCTTTCTTT.

The V and J genes are TRBV29-1 and TRBJ1-4, with D hard to call. The V and J ends lost 3 bases and 3 bases respectively, with 5 bases between them. Per germline, CDR1 SQVTM and CDR2 ANQGSEA. There are 12 residues in the CDR3. CDR3 bases: TGCAGCGTTGACGACTCTAATGAAAAACTGTTTTTT. It yields the protein CSVDDSNEKLFF.

The chain carries TRBV9 and TRBJ1-5; 7 nucleotides agree with TRBD1. The CDR3 spans 15 residues. J lost 4 bases, V lost 0 bases, and 4 bases had no gene match. Germline V gene sequence: CDR1 SGDLS, CDR2 YYNGEE. The CDR3 DNA is TGTGCCAGCAGCGTAGAAGGGACAGCTAATCAGCCCCAGCATTTT. As protein: CASSVEGTANQPQHF.

The DNA of the CDR3 is TGTGCCGTGGGAGCTAACTATGGCTACACCTTC. It specifies CAVGANYGYTF. This chain links TRBV6-6 with TRBJ1-2; no clear D. CDR3 length: 11 amino acids. The germline gives CDR1 MNHNY, CDR2 SVGAGI (reference sequence). Trimming took off 11 bases at V and 0 bases at J, with 7 bases between the two ends.

J is TRBJ2-7 and V is TRBV6-1; possibly TRBD1 for D (6 bases). Trimming shortened V by 6 bases and J by 1 base, and 10 bases separated the two germline ends. Germline V gives CDR1 MNHNS, CDR2 SASEGT. This CDR3 spans 13 amino acids. The CDR3 sequence is CASRKTGSYEQYF. In DNA, the CDR3 is TGTGCCAGCAGGAAGACAGGATCCTACGAGCAGTACTTC.

The CDR3 DNA follows: TGTGCCAGCAGAATTGGCAGGGGGCCATCAGTCTACACCTTC. It codes for CASRIGRGPSVYTF. This chain links TRBV6-5 with TRBJ1-2; the match to TRBD1 covers 8 bases. The germline V gene has CDR1 MNHEY and CDR2 SVGAGI. This CDR3 is built from 14 residues. The junction had 13 bases not matched to a gene; V was cut back by 6 bases and J by 10 bases.

This chain connects TRBV6-5 to TRBJ1-4; a possible D gene is TRBD1 (5 bases). CDR1 MNHEY and CDR2 SVGAGI come from the germline V gene. The length of the CDR3 is 13 residues. Between the trimmed V and J ends, which lost 6 bases and 7 bases, there was a span of 12 bases. CDR3 nucleotides: TGTGCCAGCAGCTACCCCGGGGGTGAAAAACTGTTTTTT. Amino acids: CASSYPGGEKLFF.

The V and J genes are TRBV4-3 and TRBJ1-3; D not certain. Looked up from germline, CDR1 is LGHNA and CDR2 is YSLEER. Trimming left V 3 bases short and J 4 bases short, with 13 bases between. The CDR3 length is 15 residues. This chain's CDR3 is CASSQAAMGGNTIYF. The CDR3 coding sequence is TGCGCCAGCAGCCAGGCCGCGATGGGCGGAAACACCATATATTTT.

This clone was counted a single time. The CDR3 is CASKRGPEETQYF. CDR3 nucleotides: TGCGCCAGCAAGAGAGGGCCTGAGGAGACCCAGTACTTC. V gene TRBV5-1 combines with J gene TRBJ2-5; D perhaps matches TRBD2 (5 bases). Germline loops: CDR1 SGHRS, CDR2 YFSETQ. The CDR3 extends over 13 amino acids. The ends were cut back, 6 bases at V and 5 bases at J, with 14 bases in the middle.

The chain couples TRBV27 to TRBJ2-7; D remains ambiguous. V dropped 3 bases and J dropped 3 bases, with 9 bases sitting between them. Germline V gene sequence: CDR1 MNHEY, CDR2 SMNVEV (reference sequence). The CDR3 runs to 13 residues. The CDR3 reads CASSLGKLYEQYF. The CDR3, as DNA: TGTGCCAGCAGTTTGGGCAAACTCTACGAGCAGTACTTC.

This chain joins TRBV9 and TRBJ2-1; TRBD2 matches at 14 bases. This CDR3 has 15 residues. The germline CDR1 and CDR2 sequences are SGDLS and YYNGEE. V was pared by 5 bases and J by 4 bases, with 2 bases of the junction left unmatched. This chain's CDR3 is CASSGTSGGYNEQFF. The CDR3, as DNA: TGTGCCAGCAGTGGGACTAGCGGGGGTTACAATGAGCAGTTCTTC.

V gene TRBV30 combines with J gene TRBJ2-7, with TRBD2 matching over 7 bases. The CDR3 contains 18 residues. The germline gives CDR1 GTSNPN, CDR2 SVGIG (reference sequence). The trim removed 0 bases at V and 4 bases at J, leaving 18 bases unmatched. DNA for the CDR3: TGTGCCTGGAGTGTACGTAGGCGGGACTACCGGACTACTTACGAGCAGTACTTC. It codes for CAWSVRRRDYRTTYEQYF.

CDR3 DNA sequence: TGTGCCTGGAGTGGCCTAGCGGGAGGCCAGAGCACAGATACGCAGTATTTT. Its protein is CAWSGLAGGQSTDTQYF. The chain combines TRBV30 with TRBJ2-3, with 11 bases that match TRBD2. Per germline, CDR1 GTSNPN and CDR2 SVGIG (reference sequence). The CDR3 covers 17 residues. V was pared by 1 base and J by 0 bases, with 6 bases of the junction left unmatched.

The V call is TRBV27, the J call TRBJ2-7; D not certain. The CDR3 is 14 amino acids. V lost 6 bases and J lost 0, with 12 bases in between. Germline CDR1 and CDR2: MNHEY and SMNVEV (reference sequence). This chain's CDR3 is CASSPSDSSYEQYF. CDR3 bases: TGTGCCAGCAGCCCCTCCGACTCCTCCTACGAGCAGTACTTC.

The chain is built from TRBV6-5 and TRBJ1-5, with D possibly matching TRBD1 (5 bases). Germline V lookup: CDR1 MNHEY, CDR2 SVGAGI. Trimming left V 4 bases short and J 4 bases short, with 14 bases between. The CDR3 loop spans 15 amino acids. CDR3 residues: CASSLGREGNQPQHF. The CDR3 coding sequence is TGTGCCAGCAGTTTGGGCAGGGAGGGGAATCAGCCCCAGCATTTT.

The J gene is TRBJ1-2, the V gene TRBV5-1; D might be TRBD1 (6 bases). This CDR3 region has 16 residues. Germline values: CDR1 SGHRS, CDR2 YFSETQ. Trimming stripped 2 bases from V and 7 bases from J, with 21 bases between. CDR3 sequence (DNA): TGCGCCAGCAGCTTTTCTGGGACATCCGCCGCGGTTGGCTACACCTTC. It translates to CASSFSGTSAAVGYTF.

The chain joins TRBV27 to TRBJ2-5, with TRBD2 matching 7 bases. Per the germline V gene, CDR1 is MNHEY and CDR2 is SMNVEV (reference sequence). The CDR3 runs 14 residues. V shed 7 bases and J 4 bases; nucleotides not matched to a gene: 9. The CDR3 region has the DNA TGTGCCAGCACCCCTAACGGGGGGAGAGAGACCCAGTACTTC. Translated: CASTPNGGRETQYF.

This clone has just one count. The gene calls are TRBV29-1 and TRBJ1-2; D is perhaps TRBD1 (6 bases). This CDR3 is built from 14 residues. The germline V and J ends were trimmed by 4 bases and 8 bases, with 20 bases remaining between them. The germline V gene encodes CDR1 SQVTM and CDR2 ANQGSEA. The CDR3 region is CSVATDSPVGGYTF. In DNA, the CDR3 is TGCAGCGTTGCCACGGACAGCCCTGTCGGGGGCTACACCTTC.

J is TRBJ2-1 and V is TRBV5-4, with 7 bases identical to TRBD2. Losses at the gene ends were 6 bases for V and 3 bases for J; bases not matched to a gene: 9. Germline CDR1 reads SGHNT; CDR2 reads YYREEE (reference sequence). The CDR3 runs to 15 residues. The CDR3 region is CASTRTAGVYNEQFF. CDR3 DNA: TGTGCCAGCACCCGAACGGCGGGGGTCTACAATGAGCAGTTCTTC.

The V call is TRBV28, the J call TRBJ2-7; 7 nucleotides match TRBD1. V was clipped by 7 bases and J by 4 bases; unmatched bases: 10. Germline V gene data show CDR1 as MDHEN and CDR2 as SYDVKM. The CDR3 extends over 14 amino acids. CDR3 nucleotides: TGTGCCAGCATTCCCCGGGACAGTCATTACGAGCAGTACTTC. Its translation: CASIPRDSHYEQYF.

The DNA for the CDR3 is TGTGCCAGCAGCCCTCCGACAGGGGAGAACACTGAAGCTTTCTTT. It encodes CASSPPTGENTEAFF. V and J are TRBV7-9 and TRBJ1-1, with 8 bases matching TRBD1. Per germline, CDR1 SEHNR and CDR2 FQNEAQ (reference sequence). The V and J ends lost 5 bases and 1 base, in that order; junction bases with no gene match: 6. The CDR3 is made up of 15 amino acids.

The chain employs TRBV11-3 and TRBJ2-7, with 11 nucleotides matching TRBD1. V trimming: 6 bases; J trimming: 2 bases; junction bases outside the gene matches: 6. CDR1 and CDR2 (germline): SGHNT, YENEEA. The CDR3 is made up of 15 amino acids. The CDR3 nucleotides are TGTGCCAGCAGTATGGGGGACAGGGGGACCTACGAGCAGTACTTC. It translates to CASSMGDRGTYEQYF. The full variable domain, its missing parts supplied by reference TRBV11-3 and TRBJ2-7, is EAGVVQSPRYKIIEKKQPVAFWCNPISGHNTLYWYLQNLGQGPELLIRYENEEAVDDSQLPKDRFSAERLKGVDSTLKIQPAELGDSAVYLCASSMGDRGTYEQYFGPGTRLTVT.